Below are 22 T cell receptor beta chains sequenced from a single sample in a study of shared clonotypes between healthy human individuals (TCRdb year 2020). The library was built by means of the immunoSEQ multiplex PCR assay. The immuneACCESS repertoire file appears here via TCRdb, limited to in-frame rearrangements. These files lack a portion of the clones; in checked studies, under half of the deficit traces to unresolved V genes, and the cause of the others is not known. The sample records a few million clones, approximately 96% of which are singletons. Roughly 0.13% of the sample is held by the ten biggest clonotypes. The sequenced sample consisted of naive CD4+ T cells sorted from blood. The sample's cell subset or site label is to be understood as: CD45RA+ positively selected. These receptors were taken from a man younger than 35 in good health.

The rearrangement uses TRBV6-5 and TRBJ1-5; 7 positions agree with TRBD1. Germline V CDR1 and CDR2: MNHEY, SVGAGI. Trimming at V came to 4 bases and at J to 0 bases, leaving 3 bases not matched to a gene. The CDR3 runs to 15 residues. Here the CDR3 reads CASSSGQYSNQPQHF. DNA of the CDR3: TGTGCCAGCAGTTCGGGACAGTATAGCAATCAGCCCCAGCATTTT.

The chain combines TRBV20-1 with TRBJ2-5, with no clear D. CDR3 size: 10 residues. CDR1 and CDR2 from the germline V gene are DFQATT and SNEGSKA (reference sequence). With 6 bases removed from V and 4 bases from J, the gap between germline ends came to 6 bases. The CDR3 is CSAQVETQYF. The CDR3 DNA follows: TGCAGTGCCCAAGTAGAGACCCAGTACTTC.

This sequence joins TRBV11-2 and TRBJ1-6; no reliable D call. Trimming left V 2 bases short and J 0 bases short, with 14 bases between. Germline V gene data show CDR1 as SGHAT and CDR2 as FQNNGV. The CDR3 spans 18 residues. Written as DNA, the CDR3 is TGTGCCAGCAGCTTATTAAGTGGCCTCAGCTCCTATAATTCACCCCTCCACTTT. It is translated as CASSLLSGLSSYNSPLHF. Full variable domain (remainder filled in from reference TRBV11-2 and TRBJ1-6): EAGVAQSPRYKIIEKRQSVAFWCNPISGHATLYWYQQILGQGPKLLIQFQNNGVVDDSQLPKDRFSAERLKGVDSTLKIQPAKLEDSAVYLCASSLLSGLSSYNSPLHFGNGTRLTVT.

The CDR3, as DNA: TGTGCCAGCAGCCGCAATTGGGGGGAGCAGTACTTC. It codes for CASSRNWGEQYF. This chain links TRBV25-1 with TRBJ2-7; D may be TRBD1 or TRBD2 (5 bases each). CDR1 is MGHDK and CDR2 is SYGVNS in the germline V gene. Trimming pared 6 bases from V and 7 bases from J, leaving 13 bases between. The CDR3 is made up of 12 amino acids.

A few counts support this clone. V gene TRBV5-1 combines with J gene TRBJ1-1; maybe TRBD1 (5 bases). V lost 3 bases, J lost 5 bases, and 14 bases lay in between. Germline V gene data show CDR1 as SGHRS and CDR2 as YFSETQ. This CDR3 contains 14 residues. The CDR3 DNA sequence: TGCGCCAGCAGCTCCGGGGCGGCCGGGACTGAAGCTTTCTTT. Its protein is CASSSGAAGTEAFF.

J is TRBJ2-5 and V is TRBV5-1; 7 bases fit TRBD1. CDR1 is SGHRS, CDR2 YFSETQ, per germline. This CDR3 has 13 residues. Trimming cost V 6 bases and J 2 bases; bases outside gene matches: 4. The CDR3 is CASNDRAQETQYF. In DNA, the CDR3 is TGCGCCAGCAACGACAGGGCGCAAGAGACCCAGTACTTC.

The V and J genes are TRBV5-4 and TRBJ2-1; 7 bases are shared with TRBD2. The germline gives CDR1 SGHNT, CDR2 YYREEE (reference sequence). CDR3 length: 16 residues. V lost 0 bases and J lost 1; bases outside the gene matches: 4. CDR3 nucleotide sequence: TGTGCCAGCAGCTTGGCGCGGCGGGGGTCCTACAATGAGCAGTTCTTC. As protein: CASSLARRGSYNEQFF.

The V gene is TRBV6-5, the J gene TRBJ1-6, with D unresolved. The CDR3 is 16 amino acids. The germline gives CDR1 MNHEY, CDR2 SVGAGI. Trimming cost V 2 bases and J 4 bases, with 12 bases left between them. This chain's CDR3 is CASSYNLKSYNSPLHF. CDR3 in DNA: TGTGCCAGCAGTTACAATCTGAAGAGTTATAATTCACCCCTCCACTTT.

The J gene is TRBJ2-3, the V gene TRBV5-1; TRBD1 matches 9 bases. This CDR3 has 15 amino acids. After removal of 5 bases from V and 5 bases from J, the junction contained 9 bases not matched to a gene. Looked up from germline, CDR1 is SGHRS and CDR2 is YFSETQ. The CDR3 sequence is CASRARTGEGDTQYF. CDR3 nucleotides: TGCGCCAGCAGGGCGCGGACAGGGGAAGGAGATACGCAGTATTTT.

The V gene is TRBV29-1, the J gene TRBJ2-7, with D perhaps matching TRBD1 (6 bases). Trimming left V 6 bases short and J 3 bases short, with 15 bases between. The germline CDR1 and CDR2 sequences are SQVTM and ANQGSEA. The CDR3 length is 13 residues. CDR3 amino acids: CSVGLGGIYEQYF. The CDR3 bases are TGCAGCGTGGGATTAGGGGGAATCTACGAGCAGTACTTC.

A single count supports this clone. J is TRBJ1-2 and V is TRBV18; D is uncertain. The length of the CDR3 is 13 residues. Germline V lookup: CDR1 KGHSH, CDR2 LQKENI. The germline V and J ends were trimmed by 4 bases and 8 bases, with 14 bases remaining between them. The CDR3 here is CASSLGSLNGYTF. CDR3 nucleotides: TGTGCCAGCTCACTCGGCAGTTTGAACGGCTACACCTTC.

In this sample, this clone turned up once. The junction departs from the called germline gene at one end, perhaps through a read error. The CDR3, as DNA: TGTGCTAGCAGCAAGGACAGGGGAACCGGGGAGCTGTTTTTT. Translated: CASSKDRGTGELFF. The chain links TRBV7-7 to TRBJ2-2; TRBD1 matches at 9 bases. The germline gives CDR1 SSHAT, CDR2 FNYEAQ (reference sequence). The CDR3 consists of 14 residues.

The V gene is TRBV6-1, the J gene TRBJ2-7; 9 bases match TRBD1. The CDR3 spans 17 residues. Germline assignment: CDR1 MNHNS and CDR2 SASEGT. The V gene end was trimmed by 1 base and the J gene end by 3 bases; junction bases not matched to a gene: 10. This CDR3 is CASSEVSIRTGVYEQYF. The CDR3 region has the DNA TGTGCCAGCAGTGAAGTATCGATCCGGACAGGGGTCTACGAGCAGTACTTC.

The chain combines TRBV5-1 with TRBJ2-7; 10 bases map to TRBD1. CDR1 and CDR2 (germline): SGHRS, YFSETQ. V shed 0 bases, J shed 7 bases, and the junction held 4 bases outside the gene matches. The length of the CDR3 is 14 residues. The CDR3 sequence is CASSLGQGAWEQYF. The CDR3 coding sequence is TGCGCCAGCAGCTTGGGACAGGGGGCATGGGAGCAGTACTTC. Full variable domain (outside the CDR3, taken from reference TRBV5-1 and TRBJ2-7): KAGVTQTPRYLIKTRGQQVTLSCSPISGHRSVSWYQQTPGQGLQFLFEYFSETQRNKGNFPGRFSGRQFSNSRSEMNVSTLELGDSALYLCASSLGQGAWEQYFGPGTRLTVT.

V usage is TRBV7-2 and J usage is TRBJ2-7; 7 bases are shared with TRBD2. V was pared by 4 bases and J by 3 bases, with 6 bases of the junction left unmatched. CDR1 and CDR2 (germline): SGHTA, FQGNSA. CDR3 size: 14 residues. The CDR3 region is CASSYREEIYEQYF. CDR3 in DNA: TGTGCCAGCAGCTACCGGGAGGAAATCTACGAGCAGTACTTC.

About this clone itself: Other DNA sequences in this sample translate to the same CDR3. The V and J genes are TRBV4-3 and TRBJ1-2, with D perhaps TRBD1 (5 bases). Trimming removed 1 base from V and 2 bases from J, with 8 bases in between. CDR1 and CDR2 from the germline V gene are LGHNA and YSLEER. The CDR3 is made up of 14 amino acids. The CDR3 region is CASSQVRGNYGYTF. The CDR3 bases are TGCGCCAGCAGCCAAGTTAGGGGAAACTATGGCTACACCTTC.

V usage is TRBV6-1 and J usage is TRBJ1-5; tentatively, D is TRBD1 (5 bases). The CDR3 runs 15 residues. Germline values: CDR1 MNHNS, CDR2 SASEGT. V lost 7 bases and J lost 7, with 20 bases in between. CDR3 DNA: TGTGCCAGCACCCCGGTGGCCGGGGGAGGGCAGCCCCAGCATTTT. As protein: CASTPVAGGGQPQHF.

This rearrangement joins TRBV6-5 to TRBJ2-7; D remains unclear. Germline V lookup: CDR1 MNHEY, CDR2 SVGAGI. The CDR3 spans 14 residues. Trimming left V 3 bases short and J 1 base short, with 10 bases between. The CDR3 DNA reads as TGTGCCAGCAGTTATATGTCTGAGTCCTACGAGCAGTACTTC. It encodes CASSYMSESYEQYF.

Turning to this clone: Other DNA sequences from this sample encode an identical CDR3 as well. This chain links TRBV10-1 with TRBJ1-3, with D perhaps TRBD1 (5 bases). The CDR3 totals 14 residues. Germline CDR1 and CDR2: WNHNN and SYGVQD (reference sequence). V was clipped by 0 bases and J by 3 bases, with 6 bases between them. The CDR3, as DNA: TGCGCCAGCAGTGAGTCGGGGCTTGGAAACACCATATATTTT. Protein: CASSESGLGNTIYF.

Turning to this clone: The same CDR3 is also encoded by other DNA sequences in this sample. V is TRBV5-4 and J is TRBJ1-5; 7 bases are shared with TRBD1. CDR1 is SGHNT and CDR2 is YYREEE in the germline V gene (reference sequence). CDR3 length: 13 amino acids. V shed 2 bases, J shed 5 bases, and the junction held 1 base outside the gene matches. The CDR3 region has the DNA TGTGCCAGCAGCTTTGACAGGGATCAGCCCCAGCATTTT. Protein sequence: CASSFDRDQPQHF.

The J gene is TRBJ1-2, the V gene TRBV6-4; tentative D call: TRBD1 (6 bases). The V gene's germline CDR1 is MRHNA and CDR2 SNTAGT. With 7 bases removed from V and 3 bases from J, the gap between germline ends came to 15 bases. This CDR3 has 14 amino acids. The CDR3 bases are TGTGCCAGCACCCCCGAACAGGGCTACTATGGCTACACCTTC. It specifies CASTPEQGYYGYTF.

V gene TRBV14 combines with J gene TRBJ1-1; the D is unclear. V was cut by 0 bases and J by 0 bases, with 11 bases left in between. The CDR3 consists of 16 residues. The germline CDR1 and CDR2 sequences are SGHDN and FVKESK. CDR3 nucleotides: TGTGCCAGCAGCCAAGATTCACGCTTGCTGAACACTGAAGCTTTCTTT. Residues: CASSQDSRLLNTEAFF.